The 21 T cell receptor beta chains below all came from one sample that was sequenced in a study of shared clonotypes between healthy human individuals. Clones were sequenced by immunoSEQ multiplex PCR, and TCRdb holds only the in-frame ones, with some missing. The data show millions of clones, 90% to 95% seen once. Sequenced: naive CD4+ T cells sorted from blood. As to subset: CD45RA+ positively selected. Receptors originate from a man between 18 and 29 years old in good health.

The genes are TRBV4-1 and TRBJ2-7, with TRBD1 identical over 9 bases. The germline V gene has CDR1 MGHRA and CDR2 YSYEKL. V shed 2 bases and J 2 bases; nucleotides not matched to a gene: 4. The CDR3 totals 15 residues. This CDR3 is CASSQLTGGAYEQYF. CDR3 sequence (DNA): TGCGCCAGCAGCCAATTGACAGGGGGGGCCTACGAGCAGTACTTC.

CDR3 amino acids: CASSPAGTGVGDTQYF. CDR3 coding DNA: TGCGCCAGCAGCCCAGCCGGGACAGGGGTGGGGGATACGCAGTATTTT. This chain links TRBV4-3 with TRBJ2-3; 10 bases agree with TRBD1. V dropped 4 bases and J dropped 6; count of bases not matched to a gene: 10. The CDR3 has 16 residues. Germline V CDR1 and CDR2: LGHNA, YSLEER.

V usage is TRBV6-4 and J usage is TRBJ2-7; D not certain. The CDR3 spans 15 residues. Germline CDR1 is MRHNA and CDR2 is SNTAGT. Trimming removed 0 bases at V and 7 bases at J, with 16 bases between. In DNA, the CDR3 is TGTGCCAGCAGTGACTCGACGTCCCCGCTACGGGAGCAGTACTTC. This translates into CASSDSTSPLREQYF.

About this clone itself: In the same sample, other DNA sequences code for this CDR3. Here the CDR3 DNA reads TGTGCCAGCAGCTTAGACTCACCCCTCCACTTT. As protein: CASSLDSPLHF. The chain recombines TRBV7-9 with TRBJ1-6; D unresolved. The CDR3 loop spans 11 amino acids. Trimming removed 1 base at V and 10 bases at J, with 2 bases between. Germline V gene data show CDR1 as SEHNR and CDR2 as FQNEAQ (reference sequence). Filled out from reference TRBV7-9 and TRBJ1-6, the complete variable domain reads DTGVSQNPRHKITKRGQNVTFRCDPISEHNRLYWYRQTLGQGPEFLTYFQNEAQLEKSRLLSDRFSAERPKGSFSTLEIQRTEQGDSAMYLCASSLDSPLHFGNGTRLTVT.

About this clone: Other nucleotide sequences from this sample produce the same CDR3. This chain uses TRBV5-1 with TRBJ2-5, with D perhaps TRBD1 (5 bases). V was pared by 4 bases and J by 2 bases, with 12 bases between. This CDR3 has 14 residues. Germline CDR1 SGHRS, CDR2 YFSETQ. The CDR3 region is CASSLSGNQETQYF. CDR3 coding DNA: TGCGCCAGCAGCCTTTCAGGGAATCAAGAGACCCAGTACTTC. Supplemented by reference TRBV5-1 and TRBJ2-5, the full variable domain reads KAGVTQTPRYLIKTRGQQVTLSCSPISGHRSVSWYQQTPGQGLQFLFEYFSETQRNKGNFPGRFSGRQFSNSRSEMNVSTLELGDSALYLCASSLSGNQETQYFGPGTRLLVL.

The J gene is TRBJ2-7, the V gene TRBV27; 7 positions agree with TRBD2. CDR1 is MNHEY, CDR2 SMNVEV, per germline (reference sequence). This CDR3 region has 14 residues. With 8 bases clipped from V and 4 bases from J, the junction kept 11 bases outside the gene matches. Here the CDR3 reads CASHAEGGRYEQYF. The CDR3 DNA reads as TGTGCCAGCCACGCGGAGGGAGGGAGGTACGAGCAGTACTTC.

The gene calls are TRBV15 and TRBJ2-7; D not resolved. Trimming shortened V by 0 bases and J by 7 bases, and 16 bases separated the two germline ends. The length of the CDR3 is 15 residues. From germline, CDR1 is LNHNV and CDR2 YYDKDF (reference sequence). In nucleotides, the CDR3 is TGTGCCACCAGCAGAGATTTAGGAAGTCCTCTTGAGCAGTACTTC. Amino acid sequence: CATSRDLGSPLEQYF.

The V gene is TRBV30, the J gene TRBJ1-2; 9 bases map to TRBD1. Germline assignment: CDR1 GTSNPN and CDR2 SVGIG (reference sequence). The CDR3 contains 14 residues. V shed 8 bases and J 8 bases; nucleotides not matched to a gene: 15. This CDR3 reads CALQTGTGKGGYTF. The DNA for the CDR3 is TGTGCCCTACAAACCGGGACAGGGAAAGGGGGCTACACCTTC.

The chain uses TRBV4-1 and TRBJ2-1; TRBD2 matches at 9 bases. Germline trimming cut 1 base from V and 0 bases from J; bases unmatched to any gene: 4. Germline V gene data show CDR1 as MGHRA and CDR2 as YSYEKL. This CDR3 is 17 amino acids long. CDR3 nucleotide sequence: TGCGCCAGCAGCCAAGGGACGGGACTAGCCTCCTACAATGAGCAGTTCTTC. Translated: CASSQGTGLASYNEQFF.

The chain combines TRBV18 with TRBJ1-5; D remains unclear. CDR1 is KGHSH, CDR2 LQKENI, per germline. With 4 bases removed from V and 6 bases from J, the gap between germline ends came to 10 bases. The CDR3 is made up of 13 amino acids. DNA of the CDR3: TGTGCCAGCTCACGGGAGAGTGTTCAGCCCCAGCATTTT. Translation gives CASSRESVQPQHF.

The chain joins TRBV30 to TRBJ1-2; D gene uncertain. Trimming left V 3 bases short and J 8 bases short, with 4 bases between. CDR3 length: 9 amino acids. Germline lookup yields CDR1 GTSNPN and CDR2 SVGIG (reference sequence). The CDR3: CAWRRGYTF. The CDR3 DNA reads TGTGCCTGGAGGAGGGGCTACACCTTC. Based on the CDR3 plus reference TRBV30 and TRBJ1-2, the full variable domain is SQTIHQWPATLVQPVGSPLSLECTVEGTSNPNLYWYRQAAGRGLQLLFYSVGIGQISSEVPQNLSASRPQDRQFILSSKKLLLSDSGFYLCAWRRGYTFGSGTRLTVV.

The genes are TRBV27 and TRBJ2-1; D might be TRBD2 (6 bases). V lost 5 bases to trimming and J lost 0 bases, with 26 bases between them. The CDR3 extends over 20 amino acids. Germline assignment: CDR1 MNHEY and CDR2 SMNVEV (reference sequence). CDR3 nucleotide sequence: TGTGCCAGCAGTCCGTATCGCGGGGCCATTAAAATTAGCTCCTACAATGAGCAGTTCTTC. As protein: CASSPYRGAIKISSYNEQFF.

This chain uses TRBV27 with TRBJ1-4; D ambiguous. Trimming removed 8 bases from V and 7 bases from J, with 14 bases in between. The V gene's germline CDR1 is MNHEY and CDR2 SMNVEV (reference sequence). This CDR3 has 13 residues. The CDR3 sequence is CASALGLAEKLFF. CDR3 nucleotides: TGTGCCAGCGCCCTGGGGTTGGCTGAAAAACTGTTTTTT.

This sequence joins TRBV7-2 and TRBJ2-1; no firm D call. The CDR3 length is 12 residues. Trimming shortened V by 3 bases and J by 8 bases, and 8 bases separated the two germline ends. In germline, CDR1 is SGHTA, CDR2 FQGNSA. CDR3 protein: CASSFYSDEQFF. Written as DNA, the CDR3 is TGTGCCAGCAGCTTCTATTCGGATGAGCAGTTCTTC.

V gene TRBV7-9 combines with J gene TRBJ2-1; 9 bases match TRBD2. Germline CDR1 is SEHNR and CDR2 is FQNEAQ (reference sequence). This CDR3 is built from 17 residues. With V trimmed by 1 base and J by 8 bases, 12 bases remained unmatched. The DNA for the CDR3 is TGTGCCAGCAGCTTAGGTTCGCTAGCGGGACGCGGAGATGAGCAGTTCTTC. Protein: CASSLGSLAGRGDEQFF. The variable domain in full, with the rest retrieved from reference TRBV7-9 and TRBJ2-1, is DTGVSQNPRHKITKRGQNVTFRCDPISEHNRLYWYRQTLGQGPEFLTYFQNEAQLEKSRLLSDRFSAERPKGSFSTLEIQRTEQGDSAMYLCASSLGSLAGRGDEQFFGPGTRLTVL.

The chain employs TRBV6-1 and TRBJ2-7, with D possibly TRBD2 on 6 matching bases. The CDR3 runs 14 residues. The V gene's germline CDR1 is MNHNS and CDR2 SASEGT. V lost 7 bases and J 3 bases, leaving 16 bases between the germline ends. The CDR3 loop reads CASILGSGIYEQYF. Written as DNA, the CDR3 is TGTGCCAGCATACTCGGGAGTGGGATCTACGAGCAGTACTTC.

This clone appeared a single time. CDR3 protein: CASSISAGAYEQYF. The CDR3 region has the DNA TGTGCCAGCAGTATAAGCGCCGGGGCCTACGAGCAGTACTTC. The gene calls are TRBV6-1 and TRBJ2-7, with D possibly TRBD2 on 5 matching bases. Germline V gene sequence: CDR1 MNHNS, CDR2 SASEGT. CDR3 size: 14 residues. The V gene lost 5 bases and the J gene lost 2 bases, with 13 bases spanning the gap.

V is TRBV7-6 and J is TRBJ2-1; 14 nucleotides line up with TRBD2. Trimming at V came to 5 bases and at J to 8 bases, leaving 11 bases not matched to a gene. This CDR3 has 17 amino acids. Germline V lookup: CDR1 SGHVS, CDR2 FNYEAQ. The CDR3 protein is CASSPPVGTSGSYEQFF. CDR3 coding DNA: TGTGCCAGCAGCCCGCCCGTAGGGACTAGCGGGAGTTATGAGCAGTTCTTC.

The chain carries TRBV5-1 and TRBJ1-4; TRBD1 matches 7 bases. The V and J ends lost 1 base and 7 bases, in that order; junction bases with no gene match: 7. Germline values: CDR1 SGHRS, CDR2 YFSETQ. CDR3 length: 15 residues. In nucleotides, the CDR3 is TGCGCCAGCAGCTTGAGACAGGGTGGAGGTGAAAAACTGTTTTTT. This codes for CASSLRQGGGEKLFF.

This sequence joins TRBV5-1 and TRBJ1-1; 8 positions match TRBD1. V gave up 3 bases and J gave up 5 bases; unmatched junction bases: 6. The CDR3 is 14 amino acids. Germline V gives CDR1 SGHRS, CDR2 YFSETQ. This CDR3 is CASSYGQGSTEAFF. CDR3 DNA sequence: TGCGCCAGCAGCTACGGACAGGGAAGTACTGAAGCTTTCTTT. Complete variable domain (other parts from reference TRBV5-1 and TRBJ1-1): KAGVTQTPRYLIKTRGQQVTLSCSPISGHRSVSWYQQTPGQGLQFLFEYFSETQRNKGNFPGRFSGRQFSNSRSEMNVSTLELGDSALYLCASSYGQGSTEAFFGQGTRLTVV.

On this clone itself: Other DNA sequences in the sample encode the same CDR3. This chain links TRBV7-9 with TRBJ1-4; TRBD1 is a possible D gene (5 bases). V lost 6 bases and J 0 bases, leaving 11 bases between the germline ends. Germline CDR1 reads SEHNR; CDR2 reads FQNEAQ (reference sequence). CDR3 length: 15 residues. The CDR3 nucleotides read TGTGCCAGCAGTCTAGACAGACCAACTAATGAAAAACTGTTTTTT. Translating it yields CASSLDRPTNEKLFF.